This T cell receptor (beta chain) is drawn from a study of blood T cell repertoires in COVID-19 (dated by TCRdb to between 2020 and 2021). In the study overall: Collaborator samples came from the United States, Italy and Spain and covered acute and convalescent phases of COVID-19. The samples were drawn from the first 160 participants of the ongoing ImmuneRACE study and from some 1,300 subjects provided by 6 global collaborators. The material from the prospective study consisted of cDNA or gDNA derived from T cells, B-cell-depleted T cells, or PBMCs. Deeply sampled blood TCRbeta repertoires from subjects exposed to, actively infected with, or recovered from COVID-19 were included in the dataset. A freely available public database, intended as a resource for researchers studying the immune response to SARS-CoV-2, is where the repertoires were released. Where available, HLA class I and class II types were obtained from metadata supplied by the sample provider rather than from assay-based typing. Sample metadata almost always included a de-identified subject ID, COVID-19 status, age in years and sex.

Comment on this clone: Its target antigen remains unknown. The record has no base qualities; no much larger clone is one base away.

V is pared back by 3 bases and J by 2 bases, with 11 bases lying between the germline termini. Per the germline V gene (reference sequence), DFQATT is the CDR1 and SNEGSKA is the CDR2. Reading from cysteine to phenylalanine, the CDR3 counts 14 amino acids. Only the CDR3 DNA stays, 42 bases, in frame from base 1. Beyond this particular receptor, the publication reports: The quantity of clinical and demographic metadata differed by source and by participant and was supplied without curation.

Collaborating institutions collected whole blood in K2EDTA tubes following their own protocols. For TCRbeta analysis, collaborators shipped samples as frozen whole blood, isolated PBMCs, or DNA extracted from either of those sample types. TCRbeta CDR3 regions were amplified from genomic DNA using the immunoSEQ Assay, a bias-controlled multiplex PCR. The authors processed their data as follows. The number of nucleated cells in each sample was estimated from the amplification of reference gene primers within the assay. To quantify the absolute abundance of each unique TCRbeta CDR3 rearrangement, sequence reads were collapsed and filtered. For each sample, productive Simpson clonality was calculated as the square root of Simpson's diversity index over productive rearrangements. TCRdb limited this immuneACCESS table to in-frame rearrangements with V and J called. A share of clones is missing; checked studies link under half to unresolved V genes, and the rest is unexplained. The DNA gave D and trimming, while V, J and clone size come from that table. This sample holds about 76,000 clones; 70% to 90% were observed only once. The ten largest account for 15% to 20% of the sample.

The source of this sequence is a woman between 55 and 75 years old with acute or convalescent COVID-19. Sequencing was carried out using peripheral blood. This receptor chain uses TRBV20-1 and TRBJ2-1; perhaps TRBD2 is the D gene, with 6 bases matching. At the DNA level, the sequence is TGCAGTGCTAGTCGGGGGAGTCCCTACAATGAGCAGTTCTTC. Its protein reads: CSASRGSPYNEQFF.